The 15 T cell receptor beta chains presented below share a single source sample, sequenced in a study of blood T cell repertoires in COVID-19. Assay used: immunoSEQ multiplex PCR; TCRdb lists only in-frame clones, some missing. Of 310,000 or so clones listed, around 85% are singletons. Source material: PBMCs or T cells enriched from blood (not recorded which). All receptors come from a woman aged 40 to 50 who had recovered from COVID-19.

V gene TRBV7-3 combines with J gene TRBJ2-2, with D uncertain. This CDR3 region has 13 residues. Germline loops: CDR1 SGHTA, CDR2 FQGTGA. The ends were cut back, 4 bases at V and 4 bases at J, with 7 bases in the middle. CDR3 nucleotides: TGTGCCAGCAGCTCCCAGGCCACCGGGGAGCTGTTTTTT. Protein: CASSSQATGELFF. The full variable domain, completed using reference TRBV7-3 and TRBJ2-2, is GAGVSQTPSNKVTEKGKYVELRCDPISGHTALYWYRQSLGQGPEFLIYFQGTGAADDSGLPNDRFFAVRPEGSVSTLKIQRTERGDSAVYLCASSSQATGELFFGEGSRLTVL.

The chain couples TRBV6-5 to TRBJ2-7; the match to TRBD2 covers 7 bases. J gave up 3 bases and V 7 bases, and 12 bases lay outside the gene matches. Germline CDR1 MNHEY, CDR2 SVGAGI. The CDR3 has 15 residues. The chain's CDR3 is CASTQSGETYYEQYF. The CDR3 region has the DNA TGTGCCAGCACCCAAAGCGGGGAGACCTACTACGAGCAGTACTTC.

The gene calls are TRBV28 and TRBJ1-5; the match to TRBD1 covers 10 bases. Germline assignment: CDR1 MDHEN and CDR2 SYDVKM. The V and J ends lost 6 bases and 0 bases, in that order; junction bases with no gene match: 5. The CDR3 consists of 16 residues. In nucleotides, the CDR3 is TGTGCCAGCAGGACAGGGGGCAACAATAGCAATCAGCCCCAGCATTTT. Translation: CASRTGGNNSNQPQHF.

This clone was counted between two and nine times. The chain combines TRBV11-3 with TRBJ2-1, with TRBD2 matching 9 bases. This CDR3 spans 15 amino acids. The J segment lost 0 bases and the V segment lost 3 bases, leaving 0 bases of the junction unmatched. Germline lookup yields CDR1 SGHNT and CDR2 YENEEA. The DNA for the CDR3 is TGTGCCAGCAGCTTTAGCGGGAGCTCCTACAATGAGCAGTTCTTC. The encoded protein is CASSFSGSSYNEQFF.

V is TRBV28 and J is TRBJ2-5, with a weak D call TRBD1 (6 bases). V was cut by 1 base and J by 7 bases, with 13 bases left in between. There are 14 residues in the CDR3. Germline assignment: CDR1 MDHEN and CDR2 SYDVKM. CDR3 DNA: TGTGCCAGCAGTTTATTTCCCCTACAGGGGACCCAGTACTTC. Amino acids: CASSLFPLQGTQYF.

V and J are TRBV7-9 and TRBJ1-4; 7 nucleotides agree with TRBD1. Germline lookup yields CDR1 SEHNR and CDR2 FQNEAQ (reference sequence). J gave up 7 bases and V 6 bases, and 8 bases lay outside the gene matches. This CDR3 region has 14 residues. The CDR3 coding sequence is TGTGCCAGCAGTAGAACAGGGGAATCTGAAAAACTGTTTTTT. As protein: CASSRTGESEKLFF.

The V and J genes are TRBV7-2 and TRBJ2-7; 10 nucleotides agree with TRBD2. V was clipped by 3 bases and J by 4 bases; unmatched bases: 6. The germline gives CDR1 SGHTA, CDR2 FQGNSA. The CDR3 has 15 amino acids. This CDR3 is CASSFSSGSLYEQYF. Written as DNA, the CDR3 is TGTGCCAGCAGCTTTTCTAGCGGGAGTTTGTACGAGCAGTACTTC.

The chain employs TRBV28 and TRBJ1-5; the D is unclear. Trimming took off 6 bases at V and 1 base at J, with 10 bases between the two ends. The V gene's germline CDR1 is MDHEN and CDR2 SYDVKM. This CDR3 spans 14 amino acids. The chain's CDR3 is CASRGYSSNQPQHF. The CDR3, as DNA: TGTGCCAGCAGGGGCTATTCAAGCAATCAGCCCCAGCATTTT.

V is TRBV28 and J is TRBJ2-7, with TRBD2 matching over 7 bases. Trimming at V came to 4 bases and at J to 2 bases, leaving 8 bases not matched to a gene. Germline V gene sequence: CDR1 MDHEN, CDR2 SYDVKM. The CDR3 is 15 residues long. The CDR3 reads CASSYRPSGTYEQYF. DNA of the CDR3: TGTGCCAGCAGTTATCGGCCTAGCGGTACCTACGAGCAGTACTTC.

The genes are TRBV14 and TRBJ2-7; no reliable D call. Trimming took off 0 bases at V and 5 bases at J, with 17 bases between the two ends. The CDR3 covers 16 residues. The germline V gene has CDR1 SGHDN and CDR2 FVKESK. This chain's CDR3 is CASSQDVTERLNEQYF. CDR3 nucleotide sequence: TGTGCCAGCAGCCAAGACGTGACTGAACGTCTCAACGAGCAGTACTTC.

The rearrangement links TRBV9 to TRBJ2-2; TRBD2 aligns across 12 bases. CDR1 SGDLS and CDR2 YYNGEE come from the germline V gene. After removal of 2 bases from V and 8 bases from J, the junction contained 7 bases not matched to a gene. The length of the CDR3 is 16 residues. CDR3 in DNA: TGTGCCAGCAGCGTTTCTAGCGGGAGGGCCGCGGGGGAGCTGTTTTTT. The encoded protein is CASSVSSGRAAGELFF.

On this clone itself: Distinct nucleotide sequences in the sample also encode this CDR3. This chain links TRBV28 with TRBJ1-2; D is unresolved. CDR1 and CDR2 (germline): MDHEN, SYDVKM. This CDR3 region has 11 residues. V gave up 3 bases and J gave up 4 bases, with 3 bases separating them. In DNA form, the CDR3 reads TGTGCCAGCAGTTTTCTCTATGGCTACACCTTC. Translating it yields CASSFLYGYTF.

For this clone: The same CDR3 is also encoded by other DNA sequences in this sample. The rearrangement joins TRBV30 to TRBJ1-5; D ambiguous. The germline V and J ends were trimmed by 1 base and 4 bases, with 8 bases remaining between them. The CDR3 totals 13 residues. In germline, CDR1 is GTSNPN, CDR2 SVGIG (reference sequence). CDR3 DNA sequence: TGTGCCTGGAGTGGGGGAGGGAATCAGCCCCAGCATTTT. It specifies CAWSGGGNQPQHF.

The chain couples TRBV3-1 (or the pseudogene TRBV3-2) to TRBJ1-1, with D possibly matching TRBD1 (5 bases). Trimming stripped 3 bases from V and 1 base from J, with 9 bases between. Germline V gene sequence: CDR1 LGHDT, CDR2 YNNKEL (reference sequence). The CDR3 extends over 14 amino acids. CDR3 DNA: TGTGCCAGCAGCCAGAACACAGGGAACACTGAAGCTTTCTTT. Protein sequence: CASSQNTGNTEAFF.

The V and J genes are TRBV20-1 and TRBJ2-7; TRBD2 agrees at 11 bases. The V gene end was trimmed by 3 bases and the J gene end by 7 bases; junction bases not matched to a gene: 14. Germline V gives CDR1 DFQATT, CDR2 SNEGSKA (reference sequence). CDR3 length equals 16 residues. CDR3 sequence (DNA): TGCAGTGCTAGTTCCGGAGGTAGCGGGAGGGCGGGGGAGCAGTACTTC. Translating it yields CSASSGGSGRAGEQYF.